The 7 T cell receptor beta chains presented below share a single source sample, sequenced in a study of T cell responses to AZD1222 COVID-19 vaccine. The table came from immunoSEQ multiplex PCR; TCRdb's copy has only in-frame clones and leaves some out. The sample shows approximately 60,000 clones, roughly 84% of them seen only once. Sample: peripheral blood, taken on day 0 of AZD1222 vaccination. The receptors here all came from an adult in good health.

The rearrangement joins TRBV6-5 to TRBJ1-5, with 7 bases aligning to TRBD1. The germline gives CDR1 MNHEY, CDR2 SVGAGI. The CDR3 has 15 residues. V lost 6 bases to trimming and J lost 0 bases; unmatched junction nucleotides: 5. The chain's CDR3 is CASSRDRDSNQPQHF. Written as DNA, the CDR3 is TGTGCCAGCAGCCGCGACAGGGATAGCAATCAGCCCCAGCATTTT.

The CDR3 spells CASSFGGSSYNEQFF. The CDR3 nucleotides read TGTGCCAGCAGCTTCGGGGGTAGCTCCTACAATGAGCAGTTCTTC. This chain uses TRBV7-6 with TRBJ2-1, with a possible D match to TRBD2 (6 bases). Trimming removed 3 bases at V and 0 bases at J, with 9 bases between. CDR3 length equals 15 residues. Germline values: CDR1 SGHVS, CDR2 FNYEAQ.

The chain has TRBV4-1 and TRBJ1-1; 9 bases agree with TRBD1. The CDR3 runs to 16 residues. Germline V gene data show CDR1 as MGHRA and CDR2 as YSYEKL. Unmatched junction bases numbered 18, after V lost 4 bases and J lost 12 bases. CDR3 nucleotide sequence: TGCGCCAGCAGCCCTCGGACAGGGGCACTAAACTATGGGTCTTTCTTT. This translates into CASSPRTGALNYGSFF.

The chain employs TRBV27 and TRBJ1-6, with a weak D call TRBD1 (6 bases). Germline CDR1 MNHEY, CDR2 SMNVEV (reference sequence). Trimming took off 6 bases at V and 7 bases at J, with 28 bases between the two ends. This CDR3 comprises 19 residues. CDR3 residues: CASRNLKGYQGKWNSPLHF. The CDR3 nucleotides read TGTGCCAGCAGGAACCTTAAGGGTTACCAGGGGAAATGGAATTCACCCCTCCACTTT.

This rearrangement joins TRBV19 to TRBJ1-5; 8 nucleotides agree with TRBD1. After removal of 6 bases from V and 4 bases from J, the junction contained 5 bases not matched to a gene. CDR3 length: 14 amino acids. Germline CDR1 is LNHDA and CDR2 is SQIVND (reference sequence). CDR3 sequence (DNA): TGTGCCAGTAGACGGACAGGGAATAATCAGCCCCAGCATTTT. As protein: CASRRTGNNQPQHF.

The chain links TRBV29-1 to TRBJ1-2; perhaps TRBD1 as D (6 bases). Trimming removed 3 bases at V and 7 bases at J, with 9 bases between. Germline V gives CDR1 SQVTM, CDR2 ANQGSEA. The CDR3 has 11 residues. CDR3 DNA: TGCAGCGTTGACAGGGGTACTGGCTACACCTTC. This encodes CSVDRGTGYTF. Together with reference TRBV29-1 and TRBJ1-2, the CDR3 gives the full variable domain: SAVISQKPSRDICQRGTSLTIQCQVDSQVTMMFWYRQQPGQSLTLIATANQGSEATYESGFVIDKFPISRPNLTFSTLTVSNMSPEDSSIYLCSVDRGTGYTFGSGTRLTVV.

The rearrangement uses TRBV5-8 and TRBJ2-5, with D unresolved. V dropped 1 base and J dropped 3 bases, with 1 base sitting between them. The CDR3 has 11 residues. CDR1 is SGHTS, CDR2 YDEGEE, per germline. The CDR3 sequence is CASSLKETQYF. The CDR3 nucleotides read TGTGCCAGCAGCTTGAAAGAGACCCAGTACTTC.